The present TCR beta chain was sequenced within a study of Graves' ophthalmopathy and Graves' hyperthyroidism. In the study overall: No treatment had been given when peripheral blood was collected at initial diagnosis. Study-level results: Ophthalmopathy progression predictions by the model showed approximately 79% specificity and about 68% sensitivity.

Moderate-to-severe activity, CAS ≥3, NOSPECS ≥4 and a duration under 3 months were seen in donors with ophthalmopathy. Orbital computed tomography and thyroid ultrasound, along with TRAb, serum thyroxine and clinical symptoms, underpinned diagnosis. The TCR beta CDR3 regions underwent amplification from RNA transcripts. First-round RT-PCR relied on HTBI primers, and a second-round multiplex PCR came next. TCRdb fed the multiplex PCR reads into MiXCR, producing one record per CDR3 protein. The sample has hundreds of thousands of distinct CDR3 sequences, around 45% seen once. This clonotype was seen a handful of times. Its specificity is not known. The CDR3 extends over 13 amino acids. After removal of 4 bases from V and 9 bases from J, the junction contained 8 bases not matched to a gene. From germline, CDR1 is MGHRA and CDR2 YSYEKL.

The chain couples TRBV4-1 to TRBJ2-7; 8 bases align to TRBD1. The sample taken for sequencing was peripheral blood. This TCR was recovered from an adult man with Graves' ophthalmopathy. CDR3 protein: CASSPRGQAVQYF. CDR3 sequence (DNA): TGCGCCAGCAGCCCGAGGGGACAGGCTGTGCAGTACTTC.